At least ten counts were recorded for the clone carrying this TCR beta chain. The antigen is not known. This entry belongs to a study of T cells after yellow fever vaccination. Overall study results and limits: Secondary responses were weaker yet peaked faster, day 5 versus 15. Researchers cautioned that FACS-sorted repertoires could harbor abundant clonotypes contaminating from the bulk population.

TCRdb ran MiXCR on the 5' RACE reads and lists one entry per CDR3 protein. Of around 320,000 distinct CDR3 sequences in the sample, over 3.5% were seen once. The germline V gene has CDR1 DFQATT and CDR2 SNEGSKA (reference sequence). The J segment lost 2 bases and the V segment lost 0 bases, leaving 2 bases of the junction unmatched. This CDR3 has 15 residues. This sequence joins TRBV20-1 and TRBJ2-1; 9 bases fit TRBD2. The receptor's source is a man aged 18 to 35 who received the YFV17D yellow fever vaccine. The sequences come from PBMCs, collected 15 days after the yellow fever booster vaccination. The CDR3 region has the DNA TGCAGTGCTAGAGATAGCGGGGGACCCTACAATGAGCAGTTCTTC. Translated: CSARDSGGPYNEQFF.